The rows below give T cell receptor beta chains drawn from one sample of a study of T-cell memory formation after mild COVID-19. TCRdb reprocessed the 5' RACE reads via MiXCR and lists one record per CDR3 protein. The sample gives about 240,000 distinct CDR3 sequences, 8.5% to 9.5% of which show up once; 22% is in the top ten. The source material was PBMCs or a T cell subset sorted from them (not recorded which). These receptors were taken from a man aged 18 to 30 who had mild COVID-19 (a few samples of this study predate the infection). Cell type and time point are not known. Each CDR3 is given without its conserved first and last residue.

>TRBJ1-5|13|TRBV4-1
ASSPGQGVGQPQH
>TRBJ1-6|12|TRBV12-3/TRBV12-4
ASSETGANSPLH
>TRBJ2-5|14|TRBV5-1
ASSAVGRGAGETQY
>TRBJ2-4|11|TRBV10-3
AIRDEGKNIQY
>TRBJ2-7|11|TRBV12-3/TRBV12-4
ASRQPGLGEQY
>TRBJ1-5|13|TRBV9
ASSVEGQSDQPQH
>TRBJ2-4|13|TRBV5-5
ASSLLTAELIVQY
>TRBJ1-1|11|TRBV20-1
SARQTLNTEAF
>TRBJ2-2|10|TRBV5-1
ASSYGAGELF
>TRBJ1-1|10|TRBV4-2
ASSQVQGKAF
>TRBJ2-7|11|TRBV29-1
SARDRGYDEQY
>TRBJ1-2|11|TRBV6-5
ASRPGQGYGYT
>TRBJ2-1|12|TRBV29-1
SVEGAPGENEQF
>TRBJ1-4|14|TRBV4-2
ASSQDRTWVGEKLF
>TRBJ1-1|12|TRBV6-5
ASRTGVGFTEAF
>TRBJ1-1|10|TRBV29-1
SVRQGRTEAF
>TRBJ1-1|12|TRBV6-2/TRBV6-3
ASSYYRKGTEAF
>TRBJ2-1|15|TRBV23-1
ASSHRERGQGLNEQF
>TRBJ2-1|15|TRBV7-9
ASSLEAAGSSYNEQF
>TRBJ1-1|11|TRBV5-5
ASSLEVRGMAF
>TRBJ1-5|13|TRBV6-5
ASRGTGNSNQPQH
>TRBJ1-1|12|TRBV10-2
ASGPGGEGTEAF
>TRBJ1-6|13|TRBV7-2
ASSAHRVANSPLH
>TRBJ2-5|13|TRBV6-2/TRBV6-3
ASRTNPGGRETQY
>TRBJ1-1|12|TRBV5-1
ASSLDGWGTEAF